This TCR beta chain came from a study of blood T cell repertoires in COVID-19. Source study methods: Amplification from reference gene primers served as the basis for estimated nucleated cell counts. Only in-frame clones appear in the TCRdb table, and some are missing; sequencing was by immunoSEQ multiplex PCR. The V and J calls and clone size come from that table; D and trimming were worked out from the DNA. The sample carries 110,000 or so clones, 65% to 90% recorded once. Looked up from germline, CDR1 is SGHRS and CDR2 is YFSETQ. The CDR3 extends over 15 amino acids. V was cut by 4 bases and J by 6 bases, with 16 bases left in between.

The sequenced sample was peripheral blood. This sequence originates from a human donor in a cohort sampled during active COVID-19. The chain has TRBV5-1 and TRBJ1-4; D perhaps matches TRBD1 (5 bases). CDR3 in DNA: TGCGCCAGCAGCAAAACAGGTTCTCTGGATGAAAAACTGTTTTTT. Translated: CASSKTGSLDEKLFF.